This T cell receptor (beta chain) came from a study of T-cell memory formation after mild COVID-19. Findings of the study overall: Among CD4+ contracting clones, most were CM and EM, and CD8+ ones EMRA. Researchers found some responding clones in pre-infection memory, a sign that cross-reactive memory joined. Clones shrinking between day 15 and 85 showed a balanced CD4/CD8 split, and those that grew later tilted toward CD4+.

The TCR alpha and TCR beta cDNA libraries, bearing sample barcodes and UMIs, were generated by 5'RACE using constant-segment primers. One entry per CDR3 protein, called by TCRdb with MiXCR from the 5' RACE reads. The sample lists hundreds of thousands of distinct CDR3 sequences; approximately 15% were seen once. Germline CDR1 KGHDR, CDR2 SFDVKD. V was clipped by 3 bases and J by 2 bases, with 11 bases between them. The CDR3 is 15 amino acids. Of note for this clonotype: What it binds is not known.

The V gene is TRBV24-1, the J gene TRBJ2-3, with a possible D match to TRBD1 (6 bases). This sequence was found in an adult woman who had mild COVID-19 (a few samples of this study predate the infection). Cell type and time point are not known. Sequenced sample: PBMCs or a T cell subset sorted from them (not recorded which). Written as DNA, the CDR3 is TGTGCCACCAGTGATCCCCGGACAGTCACAGATACGCAGTATTTT. The encoded protein is CATSDPRTVTDTQYF.